What follows is one T cell receptor beta chain and its context. The sample originates from a study of PD-L1 blockade in urothelial cancer. Germline V lookup: CDR1 KGHSH, CDR2 LQKENI. The CDR3 has 17 amino acids. V lost 3 bases, J lost 1 base, and 18 bases lay in between. Here immunoSEQ multiplex PCR was the method, and the copy in TCRdb shows in-frame clones only, minus some. The sample has 40,000 to 45,000 clones; more than 70% are singletons. The TCR sequence derives from a woman in her sixties or seventies with urothelial cancer. V gene TRBV18 combines with J gene TRBJ1-1; D gene ambiguous. Sample: PBMCs, taken around atezolizumab (anti-PD-L1) treatment. The CDR3 DNA follows: TGTGCCAGCTCACCCATTGGAGTCGCCGTAGCGAACACTGAAGCTTTCTTT. Amino acids: CASSPIGVAVANTEAFF.